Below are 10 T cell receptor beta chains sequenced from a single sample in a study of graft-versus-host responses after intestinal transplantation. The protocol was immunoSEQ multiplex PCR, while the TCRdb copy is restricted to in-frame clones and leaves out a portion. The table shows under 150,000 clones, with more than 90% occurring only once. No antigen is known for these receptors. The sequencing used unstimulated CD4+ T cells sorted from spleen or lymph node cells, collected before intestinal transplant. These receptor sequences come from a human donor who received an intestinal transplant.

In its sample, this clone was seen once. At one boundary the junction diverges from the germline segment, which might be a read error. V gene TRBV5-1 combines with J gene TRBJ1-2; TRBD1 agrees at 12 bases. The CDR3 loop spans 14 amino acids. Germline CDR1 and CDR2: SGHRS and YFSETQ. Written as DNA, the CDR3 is TGCGCCAGCAGAGGGGACAGGGGGCATTATGGCCACACCTTC. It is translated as CASRGDRGHYGHTF.

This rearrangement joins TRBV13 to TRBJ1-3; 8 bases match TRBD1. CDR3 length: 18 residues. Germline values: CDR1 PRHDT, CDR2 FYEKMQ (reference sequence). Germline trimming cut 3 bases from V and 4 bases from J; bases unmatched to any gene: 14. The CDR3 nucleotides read TGTGCCAGCAGCTTCCTCCTGTCCGGGACAGGACACGGAAACACCATATATTTT. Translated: CASSFLLSGTGHGNTIYF.

Written as DNA, the CDR3 is TGCGCCAGCAGCTTGGGGGCGGGGGGCCGCGATACGCAGTATTTT. Residues: CASSLGAGGRDTQYF. V and J are TRBV5-1 and TRBJ2-3; 8 positions agree with TRBD2. The germline V gene has CDR1 SGHRS and CDR2 YFSETQ. V lost 0 bases to trimming and J lost 6 bases; unmatched junction nucleotides: 6. CDR3 length: 15 amino acids.

CDR3 in DNA: TGTGCCAGCAGCGTAGGGGGGGACGGTTCCTACGAGCAGTACTTC. Its protein is CASSVGGDGSYEQYF. V is TRBV9 and J is TRBJ2-7; tentative D call: TRBD2 (6 bases). Germline CDR1 is SGDLS and CDR2 is YYNGEE. V shed 0 bases and J shed 1 base, with 11 bases lying between them. This CDR3 is 15 amino acids long. The complete variable domain, with remaining parts taken from reference TRBV9 and TRBJ2-7, reads DSGVTQTPKHLITATGQRVTLRCSPRSGDLSVYWYQQSLDQGLQFLIQYYNGEERAKGNILERFSAQQFPDLHSELNLSSLELGDSALYFCASSVGGDGSYEQYFGPGTRLTVT.

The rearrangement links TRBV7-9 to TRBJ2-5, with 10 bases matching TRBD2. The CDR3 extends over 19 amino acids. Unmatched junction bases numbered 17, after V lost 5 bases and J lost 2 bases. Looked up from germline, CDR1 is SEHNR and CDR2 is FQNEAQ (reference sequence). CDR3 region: CASSHRLGFLAGAQETQYF. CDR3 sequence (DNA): TGTGCCAGCAGCCATCGTTTGGGTTTTCTAGCGGGGGCACAAGAGACCCAGTACTTC. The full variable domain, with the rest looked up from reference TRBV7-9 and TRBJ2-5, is DTGVSQNPRHKITKRGQNVTFRCDPISEHNRLYWYRQTLGQGPEFLTYFQNEAQLEKSRLLSDRFSAERPKGSFSTLEIQRTEQGDSAMYLCASSHRLGFLAGAQETQYFGPGTRLLVL.

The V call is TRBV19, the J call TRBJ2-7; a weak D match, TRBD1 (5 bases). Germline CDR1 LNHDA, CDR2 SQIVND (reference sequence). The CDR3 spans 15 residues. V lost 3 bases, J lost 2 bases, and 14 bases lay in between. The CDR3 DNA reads TGTGCCAGTAGTATCTCGGTAGGGGCTACCTACGAGCAGTACTTC. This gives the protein CASSISVGATYEQYF.

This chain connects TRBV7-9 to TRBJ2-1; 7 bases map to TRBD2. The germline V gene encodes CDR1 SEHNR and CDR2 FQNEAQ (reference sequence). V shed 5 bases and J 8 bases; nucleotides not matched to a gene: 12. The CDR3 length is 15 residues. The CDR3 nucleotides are TGTGCCAGCAGCCCGTGGGGGGGTGCTGGCGATGAGCAGTTCTTC. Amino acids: CASSPWGGAGDEQFF.

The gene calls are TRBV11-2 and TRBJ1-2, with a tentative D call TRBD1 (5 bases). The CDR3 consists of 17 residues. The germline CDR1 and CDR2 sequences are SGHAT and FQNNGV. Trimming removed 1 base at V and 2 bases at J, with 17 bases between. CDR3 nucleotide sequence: TGTGCCAGCAGCTTAGGTGGGGTTGGGGACGCGAACTATGGCTACACCTTC. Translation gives CASSLGGVGDANYGYTF.

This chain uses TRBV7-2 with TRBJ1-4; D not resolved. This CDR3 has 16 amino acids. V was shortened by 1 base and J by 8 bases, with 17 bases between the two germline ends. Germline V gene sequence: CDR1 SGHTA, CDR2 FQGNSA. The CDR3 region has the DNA TGTGCCAGCAGCTTAGTATGGGGTATGGATGGGGAAAAACTGTTTTTT. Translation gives CASSLVWGMDGEKLFF.

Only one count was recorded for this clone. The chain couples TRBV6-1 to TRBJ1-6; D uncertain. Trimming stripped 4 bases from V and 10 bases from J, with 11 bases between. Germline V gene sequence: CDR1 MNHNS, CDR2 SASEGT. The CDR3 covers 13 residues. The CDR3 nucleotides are TGTGCCAGCAGTGGCGAGGGTTTATCACCCCTCCACTTT. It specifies CASSGEGLSPLHF.